These 31 T cell receptor beta chains were sequenced from one sample in a study of cytomegalovirus exposure and HLA in healthy donors. With 60 Vbeta and 13 Jbeta primers, the PCR was carried out. Profiling relied on immunoSEQ multiplex PCR, and the TCRdb table lists in-frame clones only, not all of them. Of 150,000 to 200,000 clones in the sample, over 75% were seen once. The specimen sequenced was PBMCs. These receptors were collected from a woman aged 50 to 65 in good health and CMV-seropositive.

The chain recombines TRBV18 with TRBJ1-1; 7 bases match TRBD1. Trimming cost V 4 bases and J 11 bases; bases outside gene matches: 7. Germline CDR1 KGHSH, CDR2 LQKENI. The CDR3 is made up of 12 amino acids. The CDR3 sequence is CASSQKQGNAFF. The CDR3 DNA sequence: TGTGCCAGCTCACAGAAACAGGGGAACGCTTTCTTT.

This clone was detected a few times. The DNA for the CDR3 is TGTGCCAGCAGCCTGGGCAGCGAGGGGGACATTCAGTACTTC. This encodes CASSLGSEGDIQYF. This sequence joins TRBV4-2 and TRBJ2-4; D possibly corresponds to TRBD1 (6 bases). The CDR3 runs 14 residues. Trimming left V 4 bases short and J 8 bases short, with 15 bases between. The germline V gene encodes CDR1 LGHNA and CDR2 YNFKEQ.

V gene TRBV4-1 combines with J gene TRBJ2-7; 9 bases are a match to TRBD2. V shed 0 bases, J shed 0 bases, and the junction held 12 bases outside the gene matches. The CDR3 has 19 residues. Germline CDR1 and CDR2: MGHRA and YSYEKL. The CDR3 nucleotides read TGCGCCAGCAGCCAAGACCGGGCCCGACTAGCGGTAAGCTCCTACGAGCAGTACTTC. Encoded protein: CASSQDRARLAVSSYEQYF.

The chain recombines TRBV9 with TRBJ2-1, with D perhaps matching TRBD1 (5 bases). The CDR3 spans 15 residues. Per the germline V gene, CDR1 is SGDLS and CDR2 is YYNGEE. Trimming removed 4 bases from V and 8 bases from J, with 19 bases in between. CDR3 protein: CASSPGLSRTYEQFF. The CDR3 DNA reads TGTGCCAGCAGCCCAGGGCTGTCTAGAACCTATGAGCAGTTCTTC.

CDR3 residues: CASTNRAGFEWTTEAFF. CDR3 DNA sequence: TGTGCCAGTACCAATAGGGCAGGGTTTGAGTGGACCACTGAAGCTTTCTTT. The chain recombines TRBV19 with TRBJ1-1; D may be TRBD1 (5 bases). Germline V gives CDR1 LNHDA, CDR2 SQIVND (reference sequence). The CDR3 consists of 17 residues. Trimming left V 7 bases short and J 4 bases short, with 25 bases between.

The chain has TRBV4-3 and TRBJ2-7; TRBD1 might be the D (6 bases). There are 14 residues in the CDR3. Trimming shortened V by 4 bases and J by 5 bases, and 15 bases separated the two germline ends. Germline V gene lookup returns CDR1 LGHNA and CDR2 YSLEER. CDR3 coding DNA: TGCGCCAGCAGCCTAACGGCAGGGGCCGACGAGCAGTACTTC. Protein sequence: CASSLTAGADEQYF.

V and J are TRBV25-1 and TRBJ2-1; 7 bases match TRBD1. Germline-derived CDR1 and CDR2 are MGHDK and SYGVNS. This CDR3 comprises 14 residues. Trimming cost V 6 bases and J 0 bases; bases outside gene matches: 2. CDR3 sequence reads: CASRGQVSYNEQFF. The CDR3 DNA follows: TGTGCCAGCAGAGGACAGGTCTCCTACAATGAGCAGTTCTTC.

Here the CDR3 reads CASSPTSGQGARTEAFF. The CDR3, as DNA: TGTGCCAGCAGCCCAACTTCGGGACAGGGGGCGAGGACTGAAGCTTTCTTT. V usage is TRBV28 and J usage is TRBJ1-1, with 12 bases lining up with TRBD1. The CDR3 is 17 amino acids. Germline CDR1 MDHEN, CDR2 SYDVKM. The trim removed 6 bases at V and 5 bases at J, leaving 13 bases unmatched.

This sequence joins TRBV2 and TRBJ1-2; a weak D match, TRBD1 (5 bases). Trimming pared 7 bases from V and 4 bases from J, leaving 13 bases between. Germline CDR1 reads SNHLY; CDR2 reads FYNNEI. The CDR3 has 13 amino acids. As DNA, the CDR3 is TGTGCCAGCACTACAGGAGAACGCTATGGCTACACCTTC. This codes for CASTTGERYGYTF.

The chain links TRBV19 to TRBJ1-5; 7 nucleotides line up with TRBD1. V lost 6 bases, J lost 5 bases, and 10 bases stayed unmatched. The CDR3 is 15 residues long. Germline-derived CDR1 and CDR2 are LNHDA and SQIVND (reference sequence). The CDR3 nucleotides read TGTGCCAGTAGCTCGACAGGGTCGGGGGATCAGCCCCAGCATTTT. As protein: CASSSTGSGDQPQHF.

This chain connects TRBV29-1 to TRBJ2-3, with D possibly being TRBD1 (6 bases). V was pared by 6 bases and J by 2 bases, with 12 bases between. The CDR3 length is 13 residues. Germline values: CDR1 SQVTM, CDR2 ANQGSEA. As DNA, the CDR3 is TGCAGCGTCGGACAGCTACCCACAGATACGCAGTATTTT. It yields the protein CSVGQLPTDTQYF.

This chain connects TRBV10-3 to TRBJ2-3, with 9 bases matching TRBD1. Trimming took 6 bases from V and 3 from J; bases not matched to a gene: 7. The CDR3 covers 15 residues. Per the germline V gene, CDR1 is ENHRY and CDR2 is SYGVKD. The CDR3 sequence is CAIREPGQGTDTQYF. The CDR3 DNA reads as TGTGCCATCAGGGAGCCGGGACAGGGAACAGATACGCAGTATTTT.

The chain combines TRBV21-1 with TRBJ2-7; TRBD1, the table's D call, was not compared with the DNA. TRBV21-1 is flagged as a pseudogene. This CDR3 has 16 residues. The chain's CDR3 is CASPLRYWTGKYEQYF. The CDR3 region has the DNA TGTGCCAGCCCTCTGCGGTATTGGACAGGGAAATACGAGCAGTACTTC.

This chain links TRBV9 with TRBJ1-3; D is undetermined. This CDR3 spans 16 amino acids. V was cut by 3 bases and J by 0 bases, with 13 bases left in between. Germline V gene lookup returns CDR1 SGDLS and CDR2 YYNGEE. The CDR3 protein is CASSGRDRSSGNTIYF. CDR3 coding DNA: TGTGCCAGCAGCGGACGGGATCGGAGCTCTGGAAACACCATATATTTT.

The J gene is TRBJ2-5, the V gene TRBV2, with 12 bases fitting TRBD2. The CDR3 sequence is 20 residues long. Germline assignment: CDR1 SNHLY and CDR2 FYNNEI. The junction had 18 bases not matched to a gene; V was cut back by 5 bases and J by 2 bases. The CDR3 bases are TGTGCCAGCAGTTCAAGGGGTACCAGCGCTAGCGGGAGGGGGCAAGAGACCCAGTACTTC. It encodes CASSSRGTSASGRGQETQYF.

The chain carries TRBV5-6 and TRBJ2-5; 10 nucleotides align to TRBD2. Germline-derived CDR1 and CDR2 are SGHDT and YYEEEE. The CDR3 consists of 15 residues. With V trimmed by 0 bases and J by 4 bases, 3 bases remained unmatched. This CDR3 is CASSLVAGGRETQYF. CDR3 nucleotide sequence: TGTGCCAGCAGCTTGGTAGCGGGGGGTAGAGAGACCCAGTACTTC.

The chain combines TRBV28 with TRBJ1-3, with D possibly matching TRBD1 (6 bases). Germline values: CDR1 MDHEN, CDR2 SYDVKM. The ends were cut back, 3 bases at V and 4 bases at J, with 16 bases in the middle. The length of the CDR3 is 16 residues. In DNA, the CDR3 is TGTGCCAGCAGTTTGGGGGTGGGGACAAACGGAAACACCATATATTTT. This translates into CASSLGVGTNGNTIYF.

This rearrangement joins TRBV18 to TRBJ2-3, with D possibly TRBD2 on 6 matching bases. This CDR3 contains 15 residues. The germline V gene encodes CDR1 KGHSH and CDR2 LQKENI. V gave up 0 bases and J gave up 5 bases, with 12 bases separating them. Here the CDR3 reads CASSPPGRTEDTQYF. The CDR3 DNA is TGTGCCAGCTCACCACCCGGGAGAACAGAAGATACGCAGTATTTT.

The chain joins TRBV10-2 to TRBJ2-7, with D maybe TRBD1 (6 bases). The CDR3 runs to 12 residues. Germline-derived CDR1 and CDR2 are WSHSY and SAAADI. V was pared by 5 bases and J by 6 bases, with 11 bases between. The CDR3 bases are TGCGCCAGCAGTCGAACAGGGACCGAGCAGTACTTC. It codes for CASSRTGTEQYF.

This clone was seen just once. The V call is TRBV5-4, the J call TRBJ2-3, with D tentatively TRBD2 (6 bases). V lost 0 bases, J lost 2 bases, and 13 bases lay in between. The CDR3 is 16 amino acids. The V gene's germline CDR1 is SGHNT and CDR2 YYREEE (reference sequence). CDR3 region: CASSLAAGLYTDTQYF. The CDR3 DNA reads as TGTGCCAGCAGCTTGGCTGCGGGGTTGTACACAGATACGCAGTATTTT. Using reference TRBV5-4 and TRBJ2-3 for the parts outside the CDR3, the full variable domain is ETGVTQSPTHLIKTRGQQVTLRCSSQSGHNTVSWYQQALGQGPQFIFQYYREEENGRGNFPPRFSGLQFPNYSSELNVNALELDDSALYLCASSLAAGLYTDTQYFGPGTRLTVL.

This chain links TRBV5-4 with TRBJ2-3, with TRBD2 as a possible D gene (5 bases). The V gene lost 0 bases and the J gene lost 4 bases, with 9 bases spanning the gap. The CDR3 totals 14 residues. CDR1 SGHNT and CDR2 YYREEE come from the germline V gene (reference sequence). CDR3 protein: CASSLAGVADTQYF. CDR3 nucleotide sequence: TGTGCCAGCAGCTTGGCCGGGGTGGCAGATACGCAGTATTTT.

The chain links TRBV4-3 to TRBJ2-7, with 9 nucleotides matching TRBD1. With V trimmed by 3 bases and J by 3 bases, 12 bases remained unmatched. This CDR3 spans 17 amino acids. The germline gives CDR1 LGHNA, CDR2 YSLEER. CDR3 sequence: CASSQFPPGQGLYEQYF. The CDR3 nucleotides are TGCGCCAGCAGCCAGTTCCCTCCGGGACAGGGACTCTACGAGCAGTACTTC.

The V gene is TRBV9, the J gene TRBJ1-2; 8 nucleotides match TRBD1. V lost 4 bases to trimming and J lost 4 bases; unmatched junction nucleotides: 9. The CDR3 sequence is 15 residues long. Germline CDR1 is SGDLS and CDR2 is YYNGEE. The CDR3 DNA reads as TGTGCCAGCAGCCCGAGCTCACAGGGGGTCTATGGCTACACCTTC. This codes for CASSPSSQGVYGYTF.

The V gene is TRBV28, the J gene TRBJ1-1; D is unclear. This CDR3 has 12 residues. Germline loops: CDR1 MDHEN, CDR2 SYDVKM. The V end was cut by 3 bases, the J end by 8 bases, with 10 bases between. In DNA form, the CDR3 reads TGTGCCAGCAGTTTGGCTGGAGTGGAAGCTTTCTTT. Protein product: CASSLAGVEAFF.

A single count supports this clone. This chain joins TRBV15 and TRBJ1-1; D uncertain. The CDR3 is 14 residues long. Trimming stripped 1 base from V and 5 bases from J, with 11 bases between. Looked up from germline, CDR1 is LNHNV and CDR2 is YYDKDF (reference sequence). CDR3 nucleotide sequence: TGTGCCACCAGCAGAGGGGCAGATGGAACTGAAGCTTTCTTT. It yields the protein CATSRGADGTEAFF. Using reference TRBV15 and TRBJ1-1 for the parts outside the CDR3, the full variable domain is DAMVIQNPRYQVTQFGKPVTLSCSQTLNHNVMYWYQQKSSQAPKLLFHYYDKDFNNEADTPDNFQSRRPNTSFCFLDIRSPGLGDTAMYLCATSRGADGTEAFFGQGTRLTVV.

The chain combines TRBV2 with TRBJ1-4; possibly TRBD1 for D (5 bases). V shed 4 bases and J shed 7 bases, with 13 bases lying between them. Germline CDR1 reads SNHLY; CDR2 reads FYNNEI. The CDR3 totals 14 residues. The DNA of the CDR3 is TGTGCCAGCAGTGGTTTTTTCGGGGGTGAAAAACTGTTTTTT. Protein sequence: CASSGFFGGEKLFF. Full variable domain (outside the CDR3, taken from reference TRBV2 and TRBJ1-4): EPEVTQTPSHQVTQMGQEVILRCVPISNHLYFYWYRQILGQKVEFLVSFYNNEISEKSEIFDDQFSVERPDGSNFTLKIRSTKLEDSAMYFCASSGFFGGEKLFFGSGTQLSVL.

The genes are TRBV10-3 and TRBJ2-4; maybe TRBD2 (6 bases). Per the germline V gene, CDR1 is ENHRY and CDR2 is SYGVKD. The germline V and J ends were trimmed by 1 base and 7 bases, with 17 bases remaining between them. There are 16 residues in the CDR3. The CDR3 bases are TGTGCCATCAGTGAGTTGGGGGAAGCAGGGAGGAACATTCAGTACTTC. Translated, it gives CAISELGEAGRNIQYF.

This chain's CDR3 is CASRQGQGRYNEQFF. As DNA, the CDR3 is TGTGCCAGCAGACAAGGACAGGGGCGATACAATGAGCAGTTCTTC. The chain carries TRBV5-4 and TRBJ2-1; the match to TRBD1 covers 9 bases. Germline CDR1 reads SGHNT; CDR2 reads YYREEE (reference sequence). Unmatched junction bases numbered 7, after V lost 5 bases and J lost 4 bases. The CDR3 is made up of 15 amino acids.

The rearrangement uses TRBV7-6 and TRBJ2-1, with TRBD1 identical over 8 bases. V was pared by 6 bases and J by 7 bases, with 5 bases of the junction left unmatched. Per germline, CDR1 SGHVS and CDR2 FNYEAQ. This CDR3 is 13 amino acids long. The CDR3: CASSLDRANEQFF. The CDR3 nucleotides are TGTGCCAGCAGTCTGGACAGGGCGAATGAGCAGTTCTTC.

This clone was recorded once. The V and J genes are TRBV10-1 and TRBJ2-5; 11 bases match TRBD2. Germline CDR1 reads WNHNN; CDR2 reads SYGVQD (reference sequence). This CDR3 contains 19 residues. J lost 4 bases, V lost 2 bases, and 15 bases had no gene match. CDR3 DNA sequence: TGCGCCAGCAGTGAGGGTAATCGCGGTAGCGGGAGGGCCGTAGAGACCCAGTACTTC. It encodes CASSEGNRGSGRAVETQYF.

This chain connects TRBV28 to TRBJ2-7; 7 bases line up with TRBD1. Germline lookup yields CDR1 MDHEN and CDR2 SYDVKM. The CDR3 sequence is 15 residues long. The junction had 8 bases not matched to a gene; V was cut back by 6 bases and J by 0 bases. The CDR3 is CASSPGTDRSYEQYF. The CDR3, as DNA: TGTGCCAGCAGCCCAGGGACAGATCGCTCCTACGAGCAGTACTTC.